This record concerns one T cell receptor beta chain sequence. What it recognizes is unknown. The germline CDR1 and CDR2 sequences are SEHNR and FQNEAQ (reference sequence). The V gene lost 8 bases and the J gene lost 4 bases, with 14 bases spanning the gap. The CDR3 sequence is 13 residues long. These data come from a study of T cells after yellow fever vaccination. General study points: Relatively few clonotypes were ones that appeared in both CD4 and CD8 compartments. Clones that expanded after primary vaccination mostly reappeared after the booster (roughly 95% CD4, around 87% CD8).

It was through 5'RACE template switching that TCR cDNA was made, with a universal primer site and UMIs added. TCRdb re-called the 5' RACE reads through MiXCR, storing one row per CDR3 protein. Among more than 300,000 distinct CDR3 sequences, around 10% were seen once, and the ten largest hold about 3.3%. The source was CD4+ T cells sorted from PBMCs, collected 45 days after the yellow fever booster vaccination. This sequence originates from a man between 18 and 35 years old who received the YFV17D yellow fever vaccine. The chain joins TRBV7-9 to TRBJ1-2; D gene unclear. In DNA form, the CDR3 reads TGTGCCAGCGTACCCCCCAATGTCTATGGCTACACCTTC. It encodes CASVPPNVYGYTF.